The clone carrying this T cell receptor beta chain occurred a few times. The target antigen is unknown. V lost 6 bases, J lost 0 bases, and 1 base stayed unmatched. CDR3 length: 13 amino acids. Germline CDR1 is SNHLY and CDR2 is FYNNEI. This sample was included in a study of cytomegalovirus exposure and HLA in healthy donors. Study-level points and caveats: Later, TCR association rates were found to vary by HLA locus, highest for DRB1 and lowest for HLA-C. Most subjects' HLA-A and HLA-B alleles were reportedly predicted from TCR beta sequences. CMV antigen specificity was confirmed in vitro for three CMV-associated chains.

The PCR used 60 Vbeta and 13 Jbeta primers. TCRdb's table, derived via immunoSEQ multiplex PCR, lists solely in-frame clones and lacks some. The sample shows 100,000 to 150,000 clones, 70% to 80% of them seen only once. Sequencing input: PBMCs. This clonotype originated in a woman in her fifties or sixties in good health and CMV-seropositive. The chain has TRBV2 and TRBJ1-1; 7 bases match TRBD1. The CDR3 region has the DNA TGTGCCAGCAGGGACAGGCTGAACACTGAAGCTTTCTTT. Protein product: CASRDRLNTEAFF.